Sequencing of this TCR beta chain was carried out in a study of read filtering for tumor transcriptome and immune sequencing. Molecular barcoded adaptors covering alpha/delta and beta/gamma chains were used on approximately 400 ng RNA. TCRdb called the reads again in MiXCR, with one record for every CDR3 protein. This table has over 40,000 distinct CDR3 sequences, approximately 12% appearing once. Germline assignment: CDR1 SGHNT and CDR2 YYREEE (reference sequence). This CDR3 region has 12 residues. Note on this clonotype: The junction departs from germline at one end; a sequencing error may be responsible.

J is TRBJ1-1 and V is TRBV5-4; D is unclear. The TCR was taken from a donor at least 40 years old with multiple myeloma. The material sequenced was a population of CD138-negative cells sorted from bone marrow. The CDR3 nucleotides are TGCGCCAGCAGCTCCCGAGACACTGAAGCTTTCTTT. Translated: CASSSRDTEAFF. Using reference TRBV5-4 and TRBJ1-1 for the parts outside the CDR3, the full variable domain is ETGVTQSPTHLIKTRGQQVTLRCSSQSGHNTVSWYQQALGQGPQFIFQYYREEENGRGNFPPRFSGLQFPNYSSELNVNALELDDSALYLCASSSRDTEAFFGQGTRLTVV.